This passage covers 12 T cell receptor beta chains from one sample sequenced in a study of shared clonotypes between healthy human individuals (dated by TCRdb to 2019 to 2021). To prepare the library, the immunoSEQ multiplex PCR assay was applied. Drawn from immuneACCESS, this table holds only the in-frame rearrangements with V and J called that TCRdb kept. Clones are partly lost; checked studies trace under half to an unresolved V gene and leave the rest unexplained. The sample data list around 700,000 clones, and 73% of these were observed just once. The leading ten clones occupy around 2% of the sample. The sequencing sample was made of memory CD4+ T cells sorted from blood. Explained via the paper, the cell subset or site label denotes: CD45RA-negative fraction. The receptors here all came from a woman in her twenties or thirties in good health.

This clone was recorded only once. This chain connects TRBV30 to TRBJ2-5; 7 nucleotides align to TRBD1. The assigned J gene may be wrong: the sequence end matches TRBJ2-7 better. Germline CDR1 is GTSNPN and CDR2 is SVGIG (reference sequence). The CDR3 has 13 amino acids. In DNA, the CDR3 is TGTGCCTGGAGGAGGGGGCAGGACGACGAGCAGTACTTC. Its translation: CAWRRGQDDEQYF.

This clone was counted only a few times. The J gene is TRBJ2-7, the V gene TRBV5-6, with 7 bases fitting TRBD2. J lost 3 bases, V lost 0 bases, and 3 bases had no gene match. The CDR3 is made up of 14 amino acids. Per germline, CDR1 SGHDT and CDR2 YYEEEE. In DNA, the CDR3 is TGTGCCAGCAGCTTGGGGGCGGGAGTCTACGAGCAGTACTTC. As protein: CASSLGAGVYEQYF. Based on the CDR3 plus reference TRBV5-6 and TRBJ2-7, the full variable domain is DAGVTQSPTHLIKTRGQQVTLRCSPKSGHDTVSWYQQALGQGPQFIFQYYEEEERQRGNFPDRFSGHQFPNYSSELNVNALLLGDSALYLCASSLGAGVYEQYFGPGTRLTVT.

The V and J genes are TRBV5-1 and TRBJ2-1, with TRBD2 matching 11 bases. CDR1 SGHRS and CDR2 YFSETQ come from the germline V gene. The CDR3 has 16 residues. V lost 1 base, J lost 4 bases, and 4 bases stayed unmatched. CDR3 in DNA: TGCGCCAGCAGCTTGCTCGGGACTAGCGGATACAATGAGCAGTTCTTC. Its translation: CASSLLGTSGYNEQFF.

The genes are TRBV2 and TRBJ1-3; 7 bases align to TRBD1. This CDR3 contains 13 residues. The germline V gene has CDR1 SNHLY and CDR2 FYNNEI. V lost 7 bases and J lost 4; bases outside the gene matches: 4. Here the CDR3 reads CASKGDSGNTIYF. CDR3 sequence (DNA): TGTGCCAGCAAGGGGGACAGCGGAAACACCATATATTTT.

The table lists this clone with a count of one. The chain joins TRBV4-1 to TRBJ1-2; 9 nucleotides match TRBD1. Germline-derived CDR1 and CDR2 are MGHRA and YSYEKL. The V and J ends lost 1 base and 6 bases, in that order; junction bases with no gene match: 15. CDR3 length equals 18 residues. DNA of the CDR3: TGCGCCAGCAGCCAAGTCGGCCTGAACAGGGGGCTAGTGAATGGCTACACCTTC. As protein: CASSQVGLNRGLVNGYTF.

The V and J genes are TRBV28 and TRBJ1-1; 7 positions match TRBD1. This CDR3 region has 11 residues. V shed 6 bases, J shed 11 bases, and the junction held 6 bases outside the gene matches. CDR1 is MDHEN, CDR2 SYDVKM, per germline. CDR3 loop: CASSLGTAAFF. The CDR3 DNA follows: TGTGCCAGCAGCCTAGGGACAGCCGCTTTCTTT. The full variable domain, rest sourced from reference TRBV28 and TRBJ1-1, is DVKVTQSSRYLVKRTGEKVFLECVQDMDHENMFWYRQDPGLGLRLIYFSYDVKMKEKGDIPEGYSVSREKKERFSLILESASTNQTSMYLCASSLGTAAFFGQGTRLTVV.

This chain's CDR3 is CASSFIQNTEAFF. In DNA form, the CDR3 reads TGTGCCAGCAGCTTCATCCAGAACACTGAAGCTTTCTTT. The chain links TRBV6-5 to TRBJ1-1; no clear D gene. V lost 6 bases to trimming and J lost 1 base, with 9 bases between them. There are 13 residues in the CDR3. Germline-derived CDR1 and CDR2 are MNHEY and SVGAGI.

This chain joins TRBV28 and TRBJ1-2; D is unclear. V gave up 3 bases and J gave up 4 bases, with 3 bases separating them. Looked up from germline, CDR1 is MDHEN and CDR2 is SYDVKM. The CDR3 totals 11 residues. CDR3 sequence reads: CASSLFYGYTF. The CDR3, as DNA: TGTGCCAGCAGTTTGTTCTATGGCTACACCTTC.

This clone showed up many times. The chain couples TRBV6-5 to TRBJ2-7; D gene unclear. V lost 4 bases and J 6 bases, leaving 16 bases between the germline ends. CDR1 MNHEY and CDR2 SVGAGI come from the germline V gene. CDR3 length: 14 amino acids. CDR3 DNA sequence: TGTGCCAGCAGTTTCCGGCATCTCGTAGGCGAGCAGTACTTC. It yields the protein CASSFRHLVGEQYF.

The chain combines TRBV18 with TRBJ2-2, with a tentative D call TRBD2 (5 bases). Germline assignment: CDR1 KGHSH and CDR2 LQKENI. CDR3 length equals 14 residues. V gave up 3 bases and J gave up 6 bases, with 11 bases separating them. CDR3 loop: CASSPPWEPGELFF. In DNA form, the CDR3 reads TGTGCCAGCTCACCCCCGTGGGAGCCCGGGGAGCTGTTTTTT.

This clone was picked up a small number of times. The chain links TRBV28 to TRBJ1-5, with D uncertain. The V and J ends lost 5 bases and 3 bases respectively, with 11 bases between them. Germline V gene data show CDR1 as MDHEN and CDR2 as SYDVKM. The CDR3 totals 14 residues. CDR3 in amino acids: CASSLYSLNQPQHF. The CDR3, as DNA: TGTGCCAGCAGTCTCTACAGCCTCAATCAGCCCCAGCATTTT.

The chain recombines TRBV6-5 with TRBJ2-3; D possibly corresponds to TRBD2 (6 bases). Germline CDR1 MNHEY, CDR2 SVGAGI. The length of the CDR3 is 15 residues. V lost 4 bases and J 3 bases, leaving 14 bases between the germline ends. CDR3 nucleotide sequence: TGTGCCAGCAGTTCCCAGCCGGGGGTAACAGATACGCAGTATTTT. It translates to CASSSQPGVTDTQYF.